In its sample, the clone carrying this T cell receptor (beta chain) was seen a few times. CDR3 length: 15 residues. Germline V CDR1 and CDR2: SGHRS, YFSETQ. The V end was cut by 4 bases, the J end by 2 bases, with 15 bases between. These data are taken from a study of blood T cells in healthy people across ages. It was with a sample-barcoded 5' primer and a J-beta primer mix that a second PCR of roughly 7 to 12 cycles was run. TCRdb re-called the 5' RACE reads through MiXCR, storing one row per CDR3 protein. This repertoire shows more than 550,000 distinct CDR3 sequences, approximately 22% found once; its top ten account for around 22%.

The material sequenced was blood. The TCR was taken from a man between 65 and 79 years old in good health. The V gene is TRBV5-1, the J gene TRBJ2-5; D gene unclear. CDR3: CASSPISGGQETQYF. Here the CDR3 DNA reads TGCGCCAGCAGCCCTATATCGGGCGGACAAGAGACCCAGTACTTC. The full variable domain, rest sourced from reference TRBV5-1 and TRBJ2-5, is KAGVTQTPRYLIKTRGQQVTLSCSPISGHRSVSWYQQTPGQGLQFLFEYFSETQRNKGNFPGRFSGRQFSNSRSEMNVSTLELGDSALYLCASSPISGGQETQYFGPGTRLLVL.